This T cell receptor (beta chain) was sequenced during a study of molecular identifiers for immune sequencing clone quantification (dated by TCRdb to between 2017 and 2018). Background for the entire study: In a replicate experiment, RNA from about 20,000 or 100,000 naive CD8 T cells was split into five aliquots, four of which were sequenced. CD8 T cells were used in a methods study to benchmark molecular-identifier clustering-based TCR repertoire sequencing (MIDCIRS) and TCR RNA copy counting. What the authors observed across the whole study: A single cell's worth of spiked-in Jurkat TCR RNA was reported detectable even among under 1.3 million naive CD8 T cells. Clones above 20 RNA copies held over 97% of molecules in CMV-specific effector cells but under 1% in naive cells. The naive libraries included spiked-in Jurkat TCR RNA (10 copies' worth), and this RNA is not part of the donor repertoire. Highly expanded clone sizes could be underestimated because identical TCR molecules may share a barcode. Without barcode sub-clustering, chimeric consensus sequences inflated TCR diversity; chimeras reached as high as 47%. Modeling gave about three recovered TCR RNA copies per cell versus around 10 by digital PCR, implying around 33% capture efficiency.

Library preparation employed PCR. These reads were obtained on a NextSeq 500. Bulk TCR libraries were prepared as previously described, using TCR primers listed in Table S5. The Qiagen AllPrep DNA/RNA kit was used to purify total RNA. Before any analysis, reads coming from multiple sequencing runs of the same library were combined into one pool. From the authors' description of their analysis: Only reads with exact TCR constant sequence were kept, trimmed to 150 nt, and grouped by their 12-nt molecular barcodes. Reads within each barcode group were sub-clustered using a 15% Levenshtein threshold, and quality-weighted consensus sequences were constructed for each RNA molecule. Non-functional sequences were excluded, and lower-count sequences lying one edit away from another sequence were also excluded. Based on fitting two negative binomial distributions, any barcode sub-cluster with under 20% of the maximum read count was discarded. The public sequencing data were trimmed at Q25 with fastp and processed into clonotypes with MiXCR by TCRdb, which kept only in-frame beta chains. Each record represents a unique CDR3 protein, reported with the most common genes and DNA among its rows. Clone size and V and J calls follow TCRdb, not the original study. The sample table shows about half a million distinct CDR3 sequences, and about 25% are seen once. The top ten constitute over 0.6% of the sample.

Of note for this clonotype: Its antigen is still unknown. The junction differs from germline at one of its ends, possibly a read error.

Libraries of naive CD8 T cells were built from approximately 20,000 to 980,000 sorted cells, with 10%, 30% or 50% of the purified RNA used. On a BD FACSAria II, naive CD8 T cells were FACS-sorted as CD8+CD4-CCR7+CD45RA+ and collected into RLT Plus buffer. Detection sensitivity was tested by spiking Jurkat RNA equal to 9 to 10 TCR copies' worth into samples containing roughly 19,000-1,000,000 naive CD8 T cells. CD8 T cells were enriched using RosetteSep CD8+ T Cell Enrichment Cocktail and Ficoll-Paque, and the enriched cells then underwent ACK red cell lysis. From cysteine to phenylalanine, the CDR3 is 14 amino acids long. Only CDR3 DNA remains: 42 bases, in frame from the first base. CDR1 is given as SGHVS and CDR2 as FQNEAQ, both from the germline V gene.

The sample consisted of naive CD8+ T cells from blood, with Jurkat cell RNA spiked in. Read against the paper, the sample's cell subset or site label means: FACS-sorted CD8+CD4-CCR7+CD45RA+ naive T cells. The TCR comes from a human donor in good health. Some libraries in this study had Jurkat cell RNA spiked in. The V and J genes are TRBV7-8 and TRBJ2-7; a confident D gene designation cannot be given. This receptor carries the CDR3 CASSLAADTYELYF. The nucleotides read TGTGCCAGCAGCTTAGCCGCAGATACCTACGAGCTGTACTTC. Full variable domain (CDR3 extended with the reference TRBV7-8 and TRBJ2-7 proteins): GAGVSQSPRYKVAKRGQDVALRCDPISGHVSLFWYQQALGQGPEFLTYFQNEAQLDKSGLPSDRFFAERPEGSVSTLKIQRTQQEDSAVYLCASSLAADTYELYFGPGTRLTVT.